This TCR beta chain was profiled in a study of radiotherapy plus CTLA-4 blockade in lung cancer. Focal radiation was given together with CTLA-4 blockade (ipilimumab) to patients with chemo-refractory metastatic non-small-cell lung cancer. The germline V gene encodes CDR1 SGDLS and CDR2 YYNGEE. The V gene end was trimmed by 0 bases and the J gene end by 1 base; junction bases not matched to a gene: 8. CDR3 length equals 17 residues. Method: immunoSEQ multiplex PCR; TCRdb's copy keeps in-frame clones and lacks some. The sample shows tens of thousands of clones, roughly 80% of them seen only once. The rearrangement links TRBV9 to TRBJ2-5; 8 positions match TRBD2. Sample: peripheral blood, taken from a patient treated with radiotherapy plus ipilimumab. The receptor comes from a human donor with non-small cell lung cancer whose response to radiotherapy plus ipilimumab could not be evaluated. The CDR3 bases are TGTGCCAGCAGCGTAGGCCCAGCGGGAGTGGTCCAAGAGACCCAGTACTTC. This sequence encodes CASSVGPAGVVQETQYF.